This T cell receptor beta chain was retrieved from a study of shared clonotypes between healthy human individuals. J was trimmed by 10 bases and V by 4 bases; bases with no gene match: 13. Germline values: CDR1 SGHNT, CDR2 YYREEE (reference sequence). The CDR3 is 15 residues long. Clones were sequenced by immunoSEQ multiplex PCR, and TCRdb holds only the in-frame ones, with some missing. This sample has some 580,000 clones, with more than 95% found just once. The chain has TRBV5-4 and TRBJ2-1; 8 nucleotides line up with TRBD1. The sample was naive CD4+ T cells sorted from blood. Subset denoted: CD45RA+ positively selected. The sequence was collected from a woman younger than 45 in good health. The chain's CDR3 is CASSRPDRGDSEQFF. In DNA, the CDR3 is TGTGCCAGCAGCCGCCCCGACAGGGGAGATAGCGAGCAGTTCTTC.